This record looks at one TCR beta chain sequence and its context. The specificity of this receptor is unknown. Base qualities are not at hand, and no much larger clone is one base apart. Each collaborating institution followed its own protocols to collect whole blood in K2EDTA tubes. For TCRbeta analysis, collaborator samples were shipped as frozen whole blood, as isolated PBMCs, or as DNA extracted from either sample type. TCRbeta CDR3 regions were amplified from genomic DNA using the immunoSEQ Assay, a bias-controlled multiplex PCR. As for the authors' bioinformatics: Within the assay, amplification of reference gene primers was used to estimate how many nucleated cells each sample contained. To quantify the absolute abundance of each unique TCRbeta CDR3 rearrangement, sequence reads were collapsed and filtered. Productive Simpson clonality was computed per sample as the square root of Simpson's diversity index over productive rearrangements. TCRdb limited this immuneACCESS table to in-frame rearrangements with V and J called. A share of clones is missing; checked studies link under half to unresolved V genes, and the rest is unexplained. V, J and clone size reflect that table, while D and trimming were determined from the DNA. The sample has around 81,000 clones on record, around 88% of them singletons. The ten largest clones take up about 4.4% of the sample.

This record comes from a study of blood T cell repertoires in COVID-19 (dated by TCRdb to the early 2020s). Turning to the overall study: Samples from collaborators originated in the United States, Italy and Spain and spanned both the acute and convalescent phases of COVID-19. The material from the prospective study consisted of cDNA or gDNA derived from T cells, B-cell-depleted T cells, or PBMCs. The samples were drawn from the first 160 participants of the ongoing ImmuneRACE study and from 1,200 or so subjects provided by 6 global collaborators. The repertoires were released in a freely available public database meant as a resource for research on the immune response to SARS-CoV-2. The dataset comprised deeply sampled blood TCRbeta repertoires from subjects exposed to, actively infected with, or recovered from COVID-19. Where available, HLA class I and class II types were taken from metadata supplied by the sample provider and were not determined by assay-based typing. Nearly every sample came with metadata listing a de-identified subject ID, COVID-19 status, age in years and sex.

Results and caveats for the whole study, not just this receptor: How much clinical and demographic metadata was included differed by source and by participant, and the metadata was provided uncurated.

CDR1 is given as SGHTA and CDR2 as FQGNSA, both from the germline V gene. Ends trimmed: V by 5 bases, J by 7 bases; bases unmatched to a gene: 7. The CDR3, cysteine through phenylalanine, is 13 amino acids long. The only DNA kept is the CDR3, 39 bases in frame from the first base. The receptor's source is a woman older than 75 with acute or convalescent COVID-19. In this chain, TRBV7-2 is recombined with TRBJ2-5; 7 of the junction bases match TRBD2. The sequencing input was peripheral blood. The CDR3 loop reads CASSPLAYGTQYF. Read as DNA, the sequence is TGTGCCAGCAGCCCACTAGCGTATGGGACCCAGTACTTC.